These T cell receptor beta chains were read from a single sample in a study of T cell responses to AZD1222 COVID-19 vaccine. Sequencing was performed with immunoSEQ multiplex PCR; in TCRdb, only in-frame clones are kept and a portion is missing. This table has 150,000 to 200,000 clones, 91% appearing once. The sample in question was peripheral blood, obtained 28 days after the second AZD1222 dose. The receptors derive from an adult who received the AZD1222 COVID-19 vaccine. CDR3s include the opening cysteine and the closing phenylalanine or tryptophan. D genes are given only for firm matches. For some rows the clone size is stated as once, few or many, or as a class when expanded; others skip it.

J: TRBJ2-1; V: TRBV11-3; D: TRBD2; size: .; CDR3: CASSLGPGTREKFF; DNA: TGTGCCAGCAGCTTAGGTCCCGGGACTAGAGAAAAGTTCTTC
J: TRBJ1-3; V: TRBV6-6; D: .; size: once; CDR3: CASSPTPGRNTIYF; DNA: TGTGCCAGCAGCCCGACACCGGGGAGAAACACCATATATTTT
J: TRBJ2-7; V: TRBV6-1; D: TRBD2; size: .; CDR3: CASSKAGGQKEQYF; DNA: TGTGCCAGCAGTAAAGCGGGAGGGCAGAAGGAGCAGTACTTC
J: TRBJ1-2; V: TRBV11-2; D: TRBD1; size: .; CDR3: CASRLNRDRGLLFYGYTF; DNA: TGTGCCAGCAGACTAAACCGGGACAGGGGGCTTCTTTTCTATGGCTACACCTTC
J: TRBJ2-7; V: TRBV5-1; D: TRBD2; size: few; CDR3: CASRVQAGGYEQYF; DNA: TGCGCCAGCAGGGTCCAAGCGGGGGGCTACGAGCAGTACTTC
J: TRBJ2-6; V: TRBV7-3; D: TRBD1; size: .; CDR3: CASSLTGGSGANVLTF; DNA: TGTGCCAGCAGCCTGACAGGGGGATCTGGGGCCAACGTCCTGACTTTC
J: TRBJ1-5; V: TRBV7-6; D: .; size: once; CDR3: CASSLASEAHQPQHF; DNA: TGTGCCAGCAGCTTAGCCTCGGAGGCCCATCAGCCCCAGCATTTT
J: TRBJ2-1; V: TRBV3-1/TRBV3-2; D: TRBD1; size: .; CDR3: CASSSTGTGASYNEQFF; DNA: TGTGCCAGCAGCAGTACCGGGACAGGGGCGTCCTACAATGAGCAGTTCTTC
J: TRBJ1-1; V: TRBV5-6; D: .; size: .; CDR3: CASSQGGYTEAFF; DNA: TGTGCCAGCAGTCAGGGAGGCTACACTGAAGCTTTCTTT
J: TRBJ1-4; V: TRBV3-1/TRBV3-2; D: .; size: few; CDR3: CASSQDLEGAYRGNEKLFF; DNA: TGTGCCAGCAGCCAAGATCTAGAGGGAGCGTATCGGGGTAATGAAAAACTGTTTTTT
J: TRBJ2-3; V: TRBV5-4; D: .; size: once; CDR3: CASSFMGASDTQYF; DNA: TGTGCCAGCAGCTTCATGGGGGCCTCGGATACGCAGTATTTT
J: TRBJ2-7; V: TRBV5-1; D: .; size: .; CDR3: CASSSSPTSSYEQYF; DNA: TGCGCCAGCAGCTCGAGCCCGACTTCCTCCTACGAGCAGTACTTC
J: TRBJ2-7; V: TRBV10-1; D: TRBD2; size: .; CDR3: CASIRLAGSPSSYEQYF; DNA: TGCGCCAGCATTAGACTAGCGGGATCCCCATCCTCCTACGAGCAGTACTTC
J: TRBJ1-1; V: TRBV7-9; D: .; size: .; CDR3: CASSLPRGTNTEAFF; DNA: TGTGCCAGCAGCTTACCACGGGGAACGAACACTGAAGCTTTCTTT
J: TRBJ2-7; V: TRBV3-1/TRBV3-2; D: TRBD1; size: .; CDR3: CASSLGQGPYEQYF; DNA: TGTGCCAGCAGCCTAGGACAGGGCCCCTACGAGCAGTACTTC
J: TRBJ1-1; V: TRBV9; D: .; size: .; CDR3: CASSVVLGAYTEAFF; DNA: TGTGCCAGCAGCGTAGTTCTGGGGGCCTACACTGAAGCTTTCTTT
J: TRBJ2-7; V: TRBV19; D: TRBD2; size: .; CDR3: CASSNREGPTSGEQYF; DNA: TGTGCCAGTAGCAACCGGGAGGGGCCGACCTCAGGCGAGCAGTACTTC
J: TRBJ2-5; V: TRBV9; D: .; size: .; CDR3: CASSSAGVPSSETQYF; DNA: TGTGCCAGCAGCTCCGCTGGGGTCCCCTCTAGTGAGACCCAGTACTTC
J: TRBJ1-2; V: TRBV6-1; D: .; size: .; CDR3: CASSETRPGSYTF; DNA: TGTGCCAGCAGTGAAACAAGGCCGGGAAGCTACACCTTC
J: TRBJ1-1; V: TRBV3-1/TRBV3-2; D: .; size: .; CDR3: CASSQYRANIDEAFF; DNA: TGTGCCAGCAGCCAATACCGCGCGAATATCGATGAAGCTTTCTTT
J: TRBJ1-5; V: TRBV15; D: .; size: .; CDR3: CATSKVEEEPQHF; DNA: TGTGCCACCAGCAAGGTGGAGGAGGAGCCCCAGCATTTT
J: TRBJ2-7; V: TRBV7-9; D: .; size: .; CDR3: CASSLVRSEQYF; DNA: TGTGCCAGCAGCTTAGTTAGGTCTGAGCAGTACTTC
J: TRBJ2-1; V: TRBV30; D: .; size: .; CDR3: CAWSGSGGNEQFF; DNA: TGTGCCTGGTCTGGTTCAGGGGGGAATGAGCAGTTCTTC
J: TRBJ1-6; V: TRBV18; D: .; size: .; CDR3: CASSPDRYNSPLHF; DNA: TGTGCCAGCTCCCCGGACAGATATAATTCACCCCTCCACTTT
J: TRBJ2-1; V: TRBV11-2; D: TRBD2; size: .; CDR3: CASSPGTSGRGNNEQFF; DNA: TGTGCCAGCAGCCCGGGGACTAGCGGGAGGGGGAACAATGAGCAGTTCTTC
J: TRBJ2-7; V: TRBV29-1; D: .; size: .; CDR3: CSAIRGQGTYEQYF; DNA: TGCAGCGCCATCCGGGGTCAGGGAACCTACGAGCAGTACTTC
J: TRBJ2-1; V: TRBV9; D: TRBD2; size: .; CDR3: CASSGSGGPSYNEQFF; DNA: TGTGCCAGCAGCGGTAGCGGGGGGCCGTCCTACAATGAGCAGTTCTTC
J: TRBJ1-5; V: TRBV4-1; D: TRBD1; size: .; CDR3: CASSQVGRGLGNQPQHF; DNA: TGCGCCAGCAGCCAAGTCGGCAGGGGGCTGGGGAATCAGCCCCAGCATTTT
J: TRBJ2-7; V: TRBV7-9; D: .; size: .; CDR3: CASTQAGRIPSIYEQYF; DNA: TGTGCCAGCACTCAGGCCGGGCGAATCCCCTCCATCTACGAGCAGTACTTC
J: TRBJ1-5; V: TRBV6-5; D: .; size: .; CDR3: CASRQGNQPQHF; DNA: TGTGCCAGCCGGCAGGGGAATCAGCCCCAGCATTTT
J: TRBJ2-6; V: TRBV2; D: .; size: .; CDR3: CASSGATGANVLTF; DNA: TGTGCCAGCAGTGGAGCAACCGGGGCCAACGTCCTGACTTTC
J: TRBJ1-1; V: TRBV19; D: .; size: .; CDR3: CASSIVGGFNTEAFF; DNA: TGTGCCAGTAGTATCGTCGGGGGGTTCAACACTGAAGCTTTCTTT
J: TRBJ2-1; V: TRBV11-2; D: TRBD1; size: .; CDR3: CASSLVGQGAYNEQFF; DNA: TGTGCCAGCAGCTTAGTGGGACAGGGAGCCTACAATGAGCAGTTCTTC
J: TRBJ2-7; V: TRBV7-3; D: TRBD2; size: .; CDR3: CASSPTLAGYDEQYF; DNA: TGTGCCAGCAGCCCGACCTTAGCGGGATACGACGAGCAGTACTTC
J: TRBJ2-7; V: TRBV14; D: .; size: .; CDR3: CASSQDHLTGVQYF; DNA: TGTGCCAGCAGCCAAGATCATCTGACAGGAGTTCAGTACTTC
J: TRBJ2-1; V: TRBV18; D: .; size: .; CDR3: CASSPSGGPEQFF; DNA: TGTGCCAGCTCACCAAGTGGGGGGCCAGAGCAGTTCTTC
J: TRBJ2-3; V: TRBV11-2; D: .; size: .; CDR3: CASSPETYTQYF; DNA: TGTGCCAGCAGCCCTGAGACCTATACGCAGTATTTT
J: TRBJ2-7; V: TRBV29-1; D: TRBD2; size: .; CDR3: CSARLAGGPYEQYF; DNA: TGCAGCGCTAGACTAGCGGGGGGTCCATACGAGCAGTACTTC
J: TRBJ1-5; V: TRBV11-2; D: TRBD1; size: .; CDR3: CASSLGGRGLGNQPQHF; DNA: TGTGCCAGCAGCTTAGGGGGCAGGGGGCTGGGCAATCAGCCCCAGCATTTT
J: TRBJ1-2; V: TRBV7-2; D: TRBD1; size: .; CDR3: CASSAYVGTADRYGYTF; DNA: TGTGCCAGCAGCGCTTACGTAGGGACAGCGGATCGCTATGGCTACACCTTC
J: TRBJ1-1; V: TRBV30; D: .; size: .; CDR3: CAWSVGGSKTEAFF; DNA: TGTGCCTGGAGTGTCGGGGGTTCTAAAACTGAAGCTTTCTTT
J: TRBJ1-3; V: TRBV7-2; D: .; size: once; CDR3: CASSLAGNTIYF; DNA: TGTGCCAGCAGCTTAGCCGGAAACACCATATATTTT
J: TRBJ1-2; V: TRBV28; D: .; size: .; CDR3: CACRQTPNYGYTF; DNA: TGTGCCTGCCGACAGACCCCTAACTATGGCTACACCTTC
J: TRBJ2-1; V: TRBV5-6; D: TRBD2; size: .; CDR3: CASSFSRKLAGNEQFF; DNA: TGTGCCAGCAGCTTTAGTCGGAAACTAGCGGGAAATGAGCAGTTCTTC
J: TRBJ2-3; V: TRBV2; D: .; size: .; CDR3: CASSEEFGLVKDTQYF; DNA: TGTGCCAGCAGTGAAGAGTTCGGCCTGGTAAAAGATACGCAGTATTTT
J: TRBJ1-6; V: TRBV14; D: .; size: .; CDR3: CASSQEWGLKRNSPLHF; DNA: TGTGCCAGCAGCCAAGAGTGGGGGCTGAAACGTAATTCACCCCTCCACTTT
J: TRBJ2-7; V: TRBV7-9; D: TRBD2; size: few; CDR3: CASSLLSGPLSEQYF; DNA: TGTGCCAGCAGCTTACTTAGCGGGCCTCTTTCAGAGCAGTACTTC
J: TRBJ2-7; V: TRBV6-4; D: TRBD2; size: .; CDR3: CASSDEAGLTEQYF; DNA: TGTGCCAGCAGTGACGAAGCGGGACTGACGGAGCAGTACTTC
J: TRBJ2-7; V: TRBV19; D: .; size: .; CDR3: CASTQGYEQYF; DNA: TGTGCCAGTACTCAAGGGTACGAGCAGTACTTC
J: TRBJ2-3; V: TRBV6-4; D: .; size: .; CDR3: CASSKSGRYTDTQYF; DNA: TGTGCCAGCAGTAAATCGGGGCGATACACAGATACGCAGTATTTT
J: TRBJ1-2; V: TRBV6-5; D: .; size: .; CDR3: CAARDSPNYYGYTF; DNA: TGTGCCGCACGGGACTCACCGAATTACTATGGCTACACCTTC
J: TRBJ1-4; V: TRBV4-1; D: TRBD1; size: .; CDR3: CASTPGQGLEKLFF; DNA: TGCGCCAGCACCCCGGGACAGGGGCTAGAAAAACTGTTTTTT
J: TRBJ2-7; V: TRBV27; D: TRBD2; size: .; CDR3: CASSLAGGLSYEQYF; DNA: TGTGCCAGCAGTTTGGCGGGAGGGCTATCCTACGAGCAGTACTTC
J: TRBJ2-3; V: TRBV29-1; D: .; size: .; CDR3: CSAGTQSTDTQYF; DNA: TGCAGCGCCGGGACTCAGAGCACAGATACGCAGTATTTT
J: TRBJ1-3; V: TRBV6-5; D: .; size: .; CDR3: CASSYSELSSGNTIYF; DNA: TGTGCCAGCAGTTACTCTGAGCTGAGCTCTGGAAACACCATATATTTT
J: TRBJ1-4; V: TRBV25-1; D: TRBD1; size: once; CDR3: CASRPTGRREKLFF; DNA: TGTGCCAGCAGGCCGACAGGGAGGCGTGAAAAACTGTTTTTT